This T cell receptor beta chain came from a study of OX40 agonist ivuxolimab in advanced cancers. Study as a whole: From about 23 to 85 years was the age range, with a mean of approximately 63 years, and around 83% were male.

Germline-derived CDR1 and CDR2 are SGHRS and YFSETQ. This CDR3 is 13 amino acids long. Trimming took 0 bases from V and 8 from J; bases not matched to a gene: 4. Only in-frame clones appear in the TCRdb table, and some are missing; sequencing was by immunoSEQ multiplex PCR. The data hold some 100,000 clones, with 85% to 90% observed a single time. The sequencing used CD4+ or CD8+ T cells sorted from blood, collected in a trial of the OX40 agonist ivuxolimab. The source of this sequence is an adult with an advanced solid tumor such as melanoma, head and neck, liver or kidney cancer. V is TRBV5-1 and J is TRBJ1-2, with 7 bases lining up with TRBD1. CDR3 protein: CASSLDQGEGYTF. The CDR3 nucleotides read TGCGCCAGCAGCTTGGACCAGGGGGAAGGCTACACCTTC.